Listed below are T cell receptor beta chains from one sample, sequenced in a study of cytomegalovirus exposure and HLA in healthy donors. Only in-frame clones appear in the TCRdb table, and some are missing; sequencing was by immunoSEQ multiplex PCR. The sample yields about 190,000 clones, about 80% seen once. Sample: PBMCs. Receptors were obtained from a woman aged 30 to 39 in good health and CMV-seropositive. The CDR3 runs from the conserved cysteine through the conserved F or W. The order of the fields is CDR3 protein, CDR3 DNA, D gene, clone size, J gene, V gene, CDR3 length. D genes are given only for firm matches. Not all rows give a size; the values are once, few, many and, for expanded clones, a class.

cdr3_aa: CASSQVLSGEQFF
cdr3_nt: TGCGCCAGCAGCCAAGTGTTGAGCGGGGAGCAGTTCTTC
d_call: NA
clone_size: NA
j_call: TRBJ2-1
v_call: TRBV4-3
cdr3_length: 13

cdr3_aa: CASSQEWAVSGGYTF
cdr3_nt: TGCGCCAGCAGCCAAGAATGGGCTGTCAGTGGTGGCTACACCTTC
d_call: NA
clone_size: few
j_call: TRBJ1-2
v_call: TRBV4-1
cdr3_length: 15

cdr3_aa: CATSRDLEGNEQFF
cdr3_nt: TGTGCCACCAGCAGAGATCTGGAGGGGAATGAGCAGTTCTTC
d_call: NA
clone_size: NA
j_call: TRBJ2-1
v_call: TRBV15
cdr3_length: 14

cdr3_aa: CASSRGGVIQETQYF
cdr3_nt: TGCGCCAGCAGCCGGGGCGGGGTCATCCAAGAGACCCAGTACTTC
d_call: NA
clone_size: NA
j_call: TRBJ2-5
v_call: TRBV5-1
cdr3_length: 15

cdr3_aa: CASSVNFGLGYEQYF
cdr3_nt: TGTGCCAGCAGCGTGAACTTCGGACTAGGCTACGAGCAGTACTTC
d_call: TRBD2
clone_size: few
j_call: TRBJ2-7
v_call: TRBV9
cdr3_length: 15

cdr3_aa: CASSFFPTNAGYTF
cdr3_nt: TGTGCCAGCAGCTTCTTCCCCACGAACGCGGGCTACACCTTC
d_call: NA
clone_size: NA
j_call: TRBJ1-2
v_call: TRBV5-5
cdr3_length: 14

cdr3_aa: CSARAGGYTF
cdr3_nt: TGCAGTGCTAGAGCGGGTGGCTACACCTTC
d_call: NA
clone_size: NA
j_call: TRBJ1-2
v_call: TRBV20-1
cdr3_length: 10

cdr3_aa: CAISERPGQGTGTGELFF
cdr3_nt: TGTGCCATCAGTGAGAGACCGGGACAGGGGACGGGTACCGGGGAGCTGTTTTTT
d_call: TRBD1
clone_size: NA
j_call: TRBJ2-2
v_call: TRBV10-3
cdr3_length: 18

cdr3_aa: CASSSGTGGYNEQFF
cdr3_nt: TGTGCCAGTAGTTCCGGGACAGGGGGTTACAATGAGCAGTTCTTC
d_call: TRBD1
clone_size: NA
j_call: TRBJ2-1
v_call: TRBV19
cdr3_length: 15

cdr3_aa: CASSLDRGAHYGYTF
cdr3_nt: TGTGCCAGCAGCTTAGATCGGGGGGCGCATTATGGCTACACCTTC
d_call: NA
clone_size: NA
j_call: TRBJ1-2
v_call: TRBV13
cdr3_length: 15

cdr3_aa: CASRGAGAVDTQYF
cdr3_nt: TGTGCCAGCAGGGGAGCCGGAGCCGTAGATACGCAGTATTTT
d_call: NA
clone_size: NA
j_call: TRBJ2-3
v_call: TRBV27
cdr3_length: 14

cdr3_aa: CASSSTIDWDEQFF
cdr3_nt: TGTGCCAGTAGCTCTACAATCGACTGGGATGAGCAGTTCTTC
d_call: NA
clone_size: NA
j_call: TRBJ2-1
v_call: TRBV19
cdr3_length: 14

cdr3_aa: CASKLTNSNQPQHF
cdr3_nt: TGCGCCAGCAAACTCACGAATAGCAATCAGCCCCAGCATTTT
d_call: NA
clone_size: NA
j_call: TRBJ1-5
v_call: TRBV10-2
cdr3_length: 14

cdr3_aa: CAISESGRALANYGYTF
cdr3_nt: TGTGCCATCAGTGAGAGTGGCAGGGCCCTGGCTAACTATGGCTACACCTTC
d_call: NA
clone_size: NA
j_call: TRBJ1-2
v_call: TRBV10-3
cdr3_length: 17

cdr3_aa: CASSSKGLAGREQFF
cdr3_nt: TGTGCCAGCAGCTCGAAAGGACTAGCGGGGAGGGAGCAGTTCTTC
d_call: TRBD2
clone_size: few
j_call: TRBJ2-1
v_call: TRBV14
cdr3_length: 15

cdr3_aa: CASSHFAGGFTYEQYF
cdr3_nt: TGTGCCAGCAGTCATTTTGCGGGCGGGTTTACCTACGAGCAGTACTTC
d_call: NA
clone_size: few
j_call: TRBJ2-7
v_call: TRBV7-2
cdr3_length: 16

cdr3_aa: CASSSADTDTQYF
cdr3_nt: TGTGCCAGCAGTTCAGCGGACACAGATACGCAGTATTTT
d_call: NA
clone_size: NA
j_call: TRBJ2-3
v_call: TRBV27
cdr3_length: 13

cdr3_aa: CAWSVRDYSNQPQHF
cdr3_nt: TGTGCCTGGAGTGTACGGGATTATAGCAATCAGCCCCAGCATTTT
d_call: NA
clone_size: few
j_call: TRBJ1-5
v_call: TRBV30
cdr3_length: 15

cdr3_aa: CASSLFGTSGYEQYF
cdr3_nt: TGCGCCAGCAGCCTCTTCGGGACTAGCGGTTACGAGCAGTACTTC
d_call: TRBD2
clone_size: NA
j_call: TRBJ2-7
v_call: TRBV5-1
cdr3_length: 15

cdr3_aa: CASSYAPRGKQQPQHF
cdr3_nt: TGTGCCAGCAGTTACGCCCCAAGGGGGAAGCAACAGCCCCAGCATTTT
d_call: NA
clone_size: NA
j_call: TRBJ1-5
v_call: TRBV6-6
cdr3_length: 16

cdr3_aa: CASSTRLGLFRNEQFF
cdr3_nt: TGTGCCAGCAGCACGCGACTAGGCCTTTTTAGGAATGAGCAGTTCTTC
d_call: NA
clone_size: once
j_call: TRBJ2-1
v_call: TRBV7-9
cdr3_length: 16

cdr3_aa: CASSRDRMKDGYTF
cdr3_nt: TGTGCCAGTAGCAGAGACAGGATGAAGGATGGCTACACCTTC
d_call: NA
clone_size: NA
j_call: TRBJ1-2
v_call: TRBV19
cdr3_length: 14

cdr3_aa: CASSVDGRRTSTDTQYF
cdr3_nt: TGTGCCAGCAGCGTAGATGGCCGGAGGACTAGCACAGATACGCAGTATTTT
d_call: NA
clone_size: NA
j_call: TRBJ2-3
v_call: TRBV9
cdr3_length: 17